Listed below are T cell receptor beta chains from one sample, sequenced in a study of control samples from healthy donors and cancer patients. Sequencing used immunoSEQ multiplex PCR; TCRdb keeps in-frame clones, though not all of them. The sample yields tens of thousands of clones, about 87% seen once. Material for sequencing was PBMCs. The receptors derive from a woman aged 55-69 years with head and neck cancer. CDR3s include the opening cysteine and the closing phenylalanine or tryptophan.

TRBJ1-1,TRBV27,CASSFSGQRNTEAFF
TRBJ1-6,TRBV25-1,CASSFIPRGSPLHF
TRBJ2-5,TRBV18,CASSPRRGETETQYF
TRBJ2-3,TRBV7-3,CASSQDSTDTQYF
TRBJ2-7,TRBV27,CASSFGTTMYF
TRBJ1-5,TRBV6-5,CASSYLGQPQHF
TRBJ2-2,TRBV19,CASSRDSTNTGELFF
TRBJ2-7,TRBV6-2/TRBV6-3,CASSYPLAGGYNDEQYF
TRBJ2-7,TRBV5-4,CASSLDVGGGEQYF
TRBJ1-2,TRBV27,CASSPWNSDGYTF
TRBJ1-4,TRBV10-3,CAISSGRKNEKLFF
TRBJ2-2,TRBV5-8,CASTITGVLANTGELFF
TRBJ2-5,TRBV5-6,CASSSSGTGFETQYF
TRBJ2-5,TRBV7-2,CASSPGGGRGFRETQYF
TRBJ1-5,TRBV11-2,CASSIAAHQPQHF
TRBJ2-1,TRBV7-6,CASSPGRGVYNEQFF
TRBJ1-4,TRBV5-1,CASNSGQVDEKLFF
TRBJ2-7,TRBV30,CAWSPFLRADRPYEQYF
TRBJ2-1,TRBV7-8,CASSLAMAGSSYNEQFF
TRBJ1-5,TRBV3-1/TRBV3-2,CASSLTGVNQPQHF
TRBJ1-5,TRBV5-4,CASSIMMEGSNQPQHF
TRBJ1-6,TRBV19,CASSIRDRGPSPLHF
TRBJ1-2,TRBV9,CASSSWRQDGYTF
TRBJ1-1,TRBV19,CASSPRQENTEAFF
TRBJ2-3,TRBV7-6,CASRTQAGGTDTQYF
TRBJ2-3,TRBV5-1,CASSLEMLASTDTQYF
TRBJ2-1,TRBV7-2,CASSVQGLYNEQFF